These 19 T cell receptor beta chains were sequenced from one sample in a study of T cells in Graves' hyperthyroidism and ophthalmopathy. Regions amplified from RNA transcripts were the TCR beta CDR3 regions. HTBI primers were employed in a first-round RT-PCR of the TCR CDR3. TCRdb redid the calling of the multiplex PCR reads with MiXCR, one entry per CDR3 protein. The profile shows nearly 600,000 distinct CDR3 sequences, approximately 14% of them singletons. The specimen was blood. These receptors all stem from a woman between 18 and 29 years old with Graves' ophthalmopathy.

Concerning this clonotype: It is likely a read error, because the conserved phenylalanine at the end of the CDR3 is missing. V usage is TRBV10-3 and J usage is TRBJ2-3; D unresolved. Germline V gene sequence: CDR1 ENHRY, CDR2 SYGVKD. Trimming left V 6 bases short and J 2 bases short, with 12 bases between. The CDR3 extends over 14 amino acids. The CDR3 loop reads CAIRSRPATDTQYS. In DNA form, the CDR3 reads TGTGCCATCAGAAGTCGACCCGCCACAGATACGCAGTATTCT.

This clonotype was detected a few times. The rearrangement uses TRBV6-1 and TRBJ1-4; D unresolved. The CDR3 totals 14 residues. The V end was cut by 8 bases, the J end by 4 bases, with 14 bases between. In germline, CDR1 is MNHNS, CDR2 SASEGT. In DNA form, the CDR3 reads TGTGCCAGCCGGGAGGGCACCTATAATGAAAAACTGTTTTTT. As protein: CASREGTYNEKLFF.

This clonotype was counted ten times or more. The J gene is TRBJ2-1, the V gene TRBV12-3 or TRBV12-4; no reliable D call. The length of the CDR3 is 12 residues. Trimming removed 3 bases from V and 9 bases from J, with 9 bases in between. The CDR3 DNA reads as TGTGCCAGCAGTTTGAGCGATGGTGAGCAGTTCTTC. Its protein is CASSLSDGEQFF.

The genes are TRBV29-1 and TRBJ1-3; 8 bases line up with TRBD1. The CDR3 has 13 amino acids. Per the germline V gene, CDR1 is SQVTM and CDR2 is ANQGSEA. V lost 6 bases and J lost 3; bases outside the gene matches: 4. CDR3: CSVGDRGGNTIYF. CDR3 bases: TGCAGCGTCGGAGACAGGGGTGGAAACACCATATATTTT.

This clonotype was recorded at least ten times. V is TRBV2 and J is TRBJ1-5; no clear D gene. V was clipped by 4 bases and J by 5 bases, with 12 bases between them. CDR1 SNHLY and CDR2 FYNNEI come from the germline V gene. This CDR3 region has 14 residues. The DNA for the CDR3 is TGTGCCAGCAGTGGTTGGGCCCCGGATCAGCCCCAGCATTTT. Translated, it gives CASSGWAPDQPQHF.

A note on this clonotype: A read error is possible here, since a much larger clone lies one base away. The rearrangement links TRBV27 to TRBJ2-7; 10 bases are shared with TRBD1. This CDR3 has 15 amino acids. The V gene's germline CDR1 is MNHEY and CDR2 SMNVEV (reference sequence). Trimming at V came to 5 bases and at J to 5 bases, leaving 9 bases not matched to a gene. CDR3: CASSERQGAAHEQYF. The CDR3 DNA is TGTGCCAGCAGTGAACGACAGGGGGCTGCCCACGAGCAGTACTTC.

The rearrangement uses TRBV7-6 and TRBJ2-1; D ambiguous. This CDR3 has 16 residues. Trimming left V 3 bases short and J 8 bases short, with 20 bases between. CDR1 is SGHVS and CDR2 is FNYEAQ in the germline V gene. The CDR3 bases are TGTGCCAGCAGCTTGGCGGCGGCATCAAGTGGTGATGAGCAGTTCTTC. As protein: CASSLAAASSGDEQFF.

In this sample, this clonotype turned up many times. The rearrangement uses TRBV20-1 and TRBJ2-2; perhaps TRBD2 as D (5 bases). The CDR3 runs to 14 residues. CDR1 DFQATT and CDR2 SNEGSKA come from the germline V gene (reference sequence). The V gene lost 5 bases and the J gene lost 4 bases, with 14 bases spanning the gap. The CDR3 bases are TGCAGTGCTGGTCGAACAGAGGGCACCGGGGAGCTGTTTTTT. Translating gives CSAGRTEGTGELFF.

This clonotype was counted only a few times. This sequence joins TRBV7-2 and TRBJ1-5; D is uncertain. This CDR3 is 15 amino acids long. The V end was cut by 3 bases, the J end by 0 bases, with 9 bases between. Germline loops: CDR1 SGHTA, CDR2 FQGNSA. The CDR3 DNA reads TGTGCCAGCAGCTTTTCGATAGATAGCAATCAGCCCCAGCATTTT. It translates to CASSFSIDSNQPQHF.

This chain joins TRBV3-1 and TRBJ2-2, with a tentative D call TRBD2 (6 bases). V lost 7 bases, J lost 6 bases, and 15 bases lay in between. This CDR3 comprises 14 residues. Germline CDR1 reads LGHDT; CDR2 reads YNNKEL (reference sequence). CDR3 amino acids: CASKGLPSSGELFF. The CDR3 coding sequence is TGTGCCAGCAAGGGACTTCCTAGCTCCGGGGAGCTGTTTTTT.

This clonotype was recorded many times. The chain couples TRBV6-5 to TRBJ1-1; D is possibly TRBD1 (5 bases). Germline CDR1 reads MNHEY; CDR2 reads SVGAGI. The CDR3 has 16 amino acids. V was trimmed by 2 bases and J by 5 bases, leaving 18 bases between them. CDR3 loop: CASSYRVSLRGTEAFF. The CDR3, as DNA: TGTGCCAGCAGTTACCGGGTGAGCCTGAGGGGTACTGAAGCTTTCTTT.

With respect to this clonotype: A much larger clone sits a single nucleotide away, making a read error possible. The chain is built from TRBV7-9 and TRBJ1-4, with D hard to call. CDR1 and CDR2 from the germline V gene are SEHNR and FQNEAQ (reference sequence). The CDR3 runs to 14 residues. CDR3 nucleotide sequence: TGTGCCAGCAGCTTAGTAGGCCCCTCTGAAAAACTGTCTTTT. It codes for CASSLVGPSEKLSF.

This clonotype has only a few counts. V and J are TRBV6-2 or TRBV6-3 and TRBJ2-2; 12 bases are a match to TRBD2. The CDR3 totals 18 residues. The germline V gene encodes CDR1 MNHEY and CDR2 SVGEGT. V dropped 6 bases and J dropped 4; count of bases not matched to a gene: 12. The DNA of the CDR3 is TGTGCCAGCAGGGAATCCAGATCTAGCGGGAGGGTCACCGGGGAGCTGTTTTTT. Amino acids: CASRESRSSGRVTGELFF.

This clonotype was recorded a few times. A junction end diverges from the germline sequence, so it may reflect a read error. The chain uses TRBV7-8 and TRBJ1-1; tentative D call: TRBD1 (6 bases). The CDR3 has 17 residues. From germline, CDR1 is SGHVS and CDR2 FQNEAQ. CDR3: CASSLAQAGGGHTEAFF. In nucleotides, the CDR3 is TGTGCCAGCAGCTTAGCGCAGGCAGGTGGGGGGCACACTGAAGCCTTCTTT.

This clonotype was found many times. The V and J genes are TRBV19 and TRBJ1-4, with 8 positions matching TRBD1. CDR1 is LNHDA and CDR2 is SQIVND in the germline V gene (reference sequence). With 5 bases clipped from V and 5 bases from J, the junction kept 7 bases outside the gene matches. This CDR3 spans 15 amino acids. CDR3: CASSPRQGTNEKLFF. The CDR3 nucleotides are TGTGCCAGTAGTCCGAGACAGGGGACAAATGAAAAACTGTTTTTT. Supplemented by reference TRBV19 and TRBJ1-4, the full variable domain reads DGGITQSPKYLFRKEGQNVTLSCEQNLNHDAMYWYRQDPGQGLRLIYYSQIVNDFQKGDIAEGYSVSREKKESFPLTVTSAQKNPTAFYLCASSPRQGTNEKLFFGSGTQLSVL.

The rearrangement joins TRBV7-9 to TRBJ1-5; 7 bases fit TRBD1. The germline CDR1 and CDR2 sequences are SEHNR and FQNEAQ (reference sequence). V shed 4 bases and J 6 bases; nucleotides not matched to a gene: 15. The CDR3 is 17 residues long. Here the CDR3 reads CASSSSTTGFFAQPQHF. CDR3 nucleotides: TGTGCCAGCAGCTCCAGCACGACAGGGTTTTTTGCTCAGCCCCAGCATTTT.

There are many counts of this clonotype. The rearrangement links TRBV11-2 to TRBJ2-5, with D perhaps TRBD1 or TRBD2 (6 bases each). CDR3 length: 15 amino acids. Germline CDR1 SGHAT, CDR2 FQNNGV. The V end lost 4 bases, the J end lost 4 bases, and 16 bases lay between the germline ends. This CDR3 reads CASSSPFEGGETQYF. Written as DNA, the CDR3 is TGTGCCAGCAGCTCTCCGTTTGAGGGGGGAGAGACCCAGTACTTC.

The rearrangement links TRBV20-1 to TRBJ1-2, with D uncertain. The germline CDR1 and CDR2 sequences are DFQATT and SNEGSKA (reference sequence). CDR3 size: 15 residues. V was trimmed by 0 bases and J by 4 bases, leaving 15 bases between them. In nucleotides, the CDR3 is TGCAGTGCTAGAGATCCTAAAGGGCCCGGCTATGGCTACACCTTC. Translation gives CSARDPKGPGYGYTF.

This clonotype has a count of ten or more. The chain is built from TRBV29-1 and TRBJ2-3, with 7 positions matching TRBD1. This CDR3 has 13 residues. The trim removed 4 bases at V and 4 bases at J, leaving 5 bases unmatched. Germline V gene lookup returns CDR1 SQVTM and CDR2 ANQGSEA. In DNA form, the CDR3 reads TGCAGCGTTGTGGGACAGATACCAGATACGCAGTATTTT. Translated: CSVVGQIPDTQYF.